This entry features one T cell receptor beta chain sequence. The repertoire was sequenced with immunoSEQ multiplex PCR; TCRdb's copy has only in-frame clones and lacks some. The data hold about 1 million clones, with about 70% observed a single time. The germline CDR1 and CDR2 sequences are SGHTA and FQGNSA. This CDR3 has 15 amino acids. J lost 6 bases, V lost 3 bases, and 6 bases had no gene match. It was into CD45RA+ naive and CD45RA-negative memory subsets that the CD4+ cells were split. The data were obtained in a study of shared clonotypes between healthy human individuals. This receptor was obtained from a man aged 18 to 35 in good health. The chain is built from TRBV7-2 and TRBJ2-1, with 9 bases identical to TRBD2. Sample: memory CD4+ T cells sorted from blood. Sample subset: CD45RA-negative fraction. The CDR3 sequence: CASSFLAGVTNEQFF. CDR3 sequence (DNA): TGTGCCAGCAGCTTCTTAGCGGGAGTGACCAATGAGCAGTTCTTC.